These 25 T cell receptor beta chains originate from one sample sequenced in a study of cytomegalovirus exposure and HLA in healthy donors. PCR involved 60 Vbeta and 13 Jbeta primers. The repertoire was sequenced with immunoSEQ multiplex PCR; TCRdb's copy has only in-frame clones and lacks some. Among over 200,000 clones listed, approximately 82% were seen once. What was sequenced was PBMCs. Source of these receptors: a male donor in good health and CMV-seronegative.

This chain connects TRBV28 to TRBJ2-5; D perhaps matches TRBD2 (7 bases). V was clipped by 8 bases and J by 2 bases, with 21 bases between them. Germline CDR1 is MDHEN and CDR2 is SYDVKM. The CDR3 has 16 residues. CDR3 loop: CASGNSVAGAQETQYF. The CDR3 DNA sequence: TGTGCCAGCGGAAACTCCGTCGCGGGGGCACAAGAGACCCAGTACTTC.

The V call is TRBV10-1, the J call TRBJ1-1; 7 nucleotides match TRBD1. The CDR3 covers 14 residues. Germline V gene data show CDR1 as WNHNN and CDR2 as SYGVQD (reference sequence). The V gene end was trimmed by 3 bases and the J gene end by 4 bases; junction bases not matched to a gene: 5. Written as DNA, the CDR3 is TGCGCCAGCAGTGAAGGGGGCTCGGTCACTGAAGCTTTCTTT. Translating it yields CASSEGGSVTEAFF.

This chain joins TRBV4-1 and TRBJ2-1, with 10 bases matching TRBD2. Germline lookup yields CDR1 MGHRA and CDR2 YSYEKL. This CDR3 has 17 residues. V gave up 0 bases and J gave up 13 bases; unmatched junction bases: 15. Here the CDR3 DNA reads TGCGCCAGCAGCCAAGATCGTAGCGGGAGGCCATTTGGGTCCCAGTTCTTC. Translating gives CASSQDRSGRPFGSQFF.

Details on this clone: The same CDR3 also results from other DNA sequences found in this sample. This chain uses TRBV7-6 with TRBJ1-3, with TRBD1 as a possible D gene (5 bases). Germline values: CDR1 SGHVS, CDR2 FNYEAQ. V lost 1 base and J lost 4, with 8 bases in between. The CDR3 length is 14 residues. The CDR3, as DNA: TGTGCCAGCAGCTTAGACCAGGGAGGAAACACCATATATTTT. Translating it yields CASSLDQGGNTIYF.

Remarks on this clone: Other DNA variants within this sample encode the same CDR3. The chain recombines TRBV19 with TRBJ2-7, with D possibly TRBD1 on 6 matching bases. The CDR3 covers 13 residues. CDR1 and CDR2 (germline): LNHDA, SQIVND (reference sequence). Trimming took 0 bases from V and 4 from J, leaving 7 bases between them. DNA of the CDR3: TGTGCCAGTAGTATAGACAGGGGATACGAGCAGTACTTC. As protein: CASSIDRGYEQYF.

J is TRBJ2-5 and V is TRBV4-1, with TRBD1 matching over 7 bases. TRBJ2-7 explains the end of the DNA better; the J call may be wrong. The CDR3 totals 13 residues. CDR1 MGHRA and CDR2 YSYEKL come from the germline V gene. Here the CDR3 reads CASSLRDSNEQYF. In nucleotides, the CDR3 is TGCGCCAGCAGCCTCCGGGACAGCAACGAGCAGTACTTC.

This clone was detected only a few times. This chain uses TRBV5-1 with TRBJ1-1, with 10 bases matching TRBD1. The V gene's germline CDR1 is SGHRS and CDR2 YFSETQ. The CDR3 sequence is 15 residues long. V lost 4 bases to trimming and J lost 4 bases; unmatched junction nucleotides: 7. As DNA, the CDR3 is TGCGCCAGCAGCCCGCCGGGACAGGGGTTCACTGAAGCTTTCTTT. Translation gives CASSPPGQGFTEAFF.

This clone has a handful of counts. The chain combines TRBV4-2 with TRBJ2-6, with 8 bases aligning to TRBD1. The CDR3 length is 17 residues. The germline gives CDR1 LGHNA, CDR2 YNFKEQ. The ends lost 1 base at V and 3 bases at J; junction bases unmatched: 5. The CDR3, as DNA: TGTGCCAGCAGCCAAGCCCAGGGGGCTAATGGGGCCAACGTCCTGACTTTC. Its protein product is CASSQAQGANGANVLTF.

The chain has TRBV28 and TRBJ2-7, with D possibly TRBD2 on 6 matching bases. The length of the CDR3 is 14 residues. The V gene lost 3 bases and the J gene lost 6 bases, with 15 bases spanning the gap. Per the germline V gene, CDR1 is MDHEN and CDR2 is SYDVKM. DNA of the CDR3: TGTGCCAGCAGTTTCTCCGGGAGAAGGATCGAGCAGTACTTC. It encodes CASSFSGRRIEQYF. The full variable domain, with the rest looked up from reference TRBV28 and TRBJ2-7, is DVKVTQSSRYLVKRTGEKVFLECVQDMDHENMFWYRQDPGLGLRLIYFSYDVKMKEKGDIPEGYSVSREKKERFSLILESASTNQTSMYLCASSFSGRRIEQYFGPGTRLTVT.

This clone was recorded once. The chain recombines TRBV5-1 with TRBJ2-3, with 10 bases matching TRBD2. CDR1 and CDR2 from the germline V gene are SGHRS and YFSETQ. This CDR3 has 18 residues. The trim removed 3 bases at V and 6 bases at J, leaving 16 bases unmatched. CDR3 bases: TGCGCCAGCAGCTCCTATAGGACTAGCGGAGGGGTTAGGGATACGCAGTATTTT. Translation gives CASSSYRTSGGVRDTQYF.

This clone qualifies as medium-sized. The CDR3 reads CASSLTSEGEQYF. The CDR3 DNA follows: TGTGCCAGCAGCTTGACTAGCGAAGGCGAGCAGTACTTC. The J gene is TRBJ2-7, the V gene TRBV7-9; 8 nucleotides align to TRBD2. The germline V gene encodes CDR1 SEHNR and CDR2 FQNEAQ (reference sequence). V lost 3 bases, J lost 6 bases, and 4 bases stayed unmatched. This CDR3 spans 13 amino acids.

In DNA form, the CDR3 reads TGTGCCAGCAGTTTGTCTAGCGGGTTCTACAATGAGCAGTTCTTC. Translating gives CASSLSSGFYNEQFF. The V call is TRBV27, the J call TRBJ2-1, with 8 bases identical to TRBD2. The CDR3 has 15 residues. Germline CDR1 and CDR2: MNHEY and SMNVEV (reference sequence). Trimming at V came to 3 bases and at J to 3 bases, leaving 4 bases not matched to a gene.

This chain joins TRBV10-1 and TRBJ2-1; a weak D match, TRBD1 (6 bases). The V and J ends lost 4 bases and 1 base respectively, with 8 bases between them. The CDR3 extends over 14 amino acids. Germline CDR1 and CDR2: WNHNN and SYGVQD (reference sequence). The CDR3 coding sequence is TGCGCCAGCAGTGCCGGGACATCCTACAATGAGCAGTTCTTC. Translating it yields CASSAGTSYNEQFF.

The rearrangement uses TRBV14 and TRBJ2-3; TRBD2 agrees at 7 bases. V lost 0 bases to trimming and J lost 1 base; unmatched junction nucleotides: 7. CDR1 and CDR2 (germline): SGHDN, FVKESK. This CDR3 comprises 17 residues. In DNA, the CDR3 is TGTGCCAGCAGCCAAGATGAAAGCGGGACTGGCACAGATACGCAGTATTTT. Protein: CASSQDESGTGTDTQYF. Based on the CDR3 plus reference TRBV14 and TRBJ2-3, the full variable domain is EAGVTQFPSHSVIEKGQTVTLRCDPISGHDNLYWYRRVMGKEIKFLLHFVKESKQDESGMPNNRFLAERTGGTYSTLKVQPAELEDSGVYFCASSQDESGTGTDTQYFGPGTRLTVL.

This rearrangement joins TRBV4-2 to TRBJ2-1; no definite D call. V dropped 4 bases and J dropped 0 bases, with 10 bases sitting between them. In germline, CDR1 is LGHNA, CDR2 YNFKEQ. The CDR3 contains 15 residues. CDR3 DNA: TGTGCCAGCAGCCCTCCACTTAGCTCCTACAATGAGCAGTTCTTC. The encoded protein is CASSPPLSSYNEQFF.

This rearrangement joins TRBV5-1 to TRBJ2-5, with D possibly matching TRBD2 (7 bases). V was pared by 5 bases and J by 2 bases, with 13 bases between. CDR1 is SGHRS and CDR2 is YFSETQ in the germline V gene. CDR3 length: 14 residues. The CDR3 nucleotides are TGCGCCAGCAGTAAGGGGGGGGGACAAGAGACCCAGTACTTC. This codes for CASSKGGGQETQYF. The full variable domain, completed using reference TRBV5-1 and TRBJ2-5, is KAGVTQTPRYLIKTRGQQVTLSCSPISGHRSVSWYQQTPGQGLQFLFEYFSETQRNKGNFPGRFSGRQFSNSRSEMNVSTLELGDSALYLCASSKGGGQETQYFGPGTRLLVL.

This clone has just a few counts. V usage is TRBV2 and J usage is TRBJ1-4, with D perhaps matching TRBD1 (6 bases). Germline lookup yields CDR1 SNHLY and CDR2 FYNNEI. This CDR3 contains 15 residues. V lost 3 bases and J lost 7, with 15 bases in between. The DNA of the CDR3 is TGTGCCAGCAGTGAGTTCGGACAGAGGTCTGAAAAACTGTTTTTT. This gives the protein CASSEFGQRSEKLFF.

The V call is TRBV5-4, the J call TRBJ2-1, with D maybe TRBD1 (6 bases). Germline CDR1 reads SGHNT; CDR2 reads YYREEE (reference sequence). With 0 bases removed from V and 4 bases from J, the gap between germline ends came to 11 bases. This CDR3 region has 15 residues. The CDR3 region is CASSLDQGNYNEQFF. The CDR3 bases are TGTGCCAGCAGCTTGGACCAGGGGAATTACAATGAGCAGTTCTTC.

The gene calls are TRBV14 and TRBJ1-1; a weak D match, TRBD1 (6 bases). Trimming shortened V by 4 bases and J by 1 base, and 13 bases separated the two germline ends. Looked up from germline, CDR1 is SGHDN and CDR2 is FVKESK. CDR3 length: 15 amino acids. In nucleotides, the CDR3 is TGTGCCAGCAGCCTAGTTGGGGGCAGGAACACTGAAGCTTTCTTT. Its translation is CASSLVGGRNTEAFF.

In nucleotides, the CDR3 is TGTGCCAGCAGCCGGCCGGCCAGGGAGACCCAGTACTTC. It specifies CASSRPARETQYF. The chain has TRBV28 and TRBJ2-5; no clear D. Germline values: CDR1 MDHEN, CDR2 SYDVKM. The V gene lost 6 bases and the J gene lost 5 bases, with 13 bases spanning the gap. The CDR3 has 13 residues. Together with reference TRBV28 and TRBJ2-5, the CDR3 gives the full variable domain: DVKVTQSSRYLVKRTGEKVFLECVQDMDHENMFWYRQDPGLGLRLIYFSYDVKMKEKGDIPEGYSVSREKKERFSLILESASTNQTSMYLCASSRPARETQYFGPGTRLLVL.

This clone was picked up a small number of times. Other DNA sequences in the same sample also yield this CDR3. This sequence joins TRBV19 and TRBJ1-5; TRBD1 aligns across 9 bases. Looked up from germline, CDR1 is LNHDA and CDR2 is SQIVND (reference sequence). The CDR3 is 15 amino acids. J gave up 4 bases and V 0 bases, and 1 base lay outside the gene matches. For the CDR3, the DNA is TGTGCCAGTAGTATAGAGGGGACAGGGAATCAGCCCCAGCATTTT. Protein sequence: CASSIEGTGNQPQHF.

The chain is built from TRBV27 and TRBJ2-7; TRBD2 might be the D (7 bases). Trimming removed 3 bases from V and 0 bases from J, with 15 bases in between. The CDR3 runs to 16 residues. Germline V lookup: CDR1 MNHEY, CDR2 SMNVEV (reference sequence). The CDR3 nucleotides read TGTGCCAGCAGTTTTTCGGGGGGCCCTTCCTCCTACGAGCAGTACTTC. Translation gives CASSFSGGPSSYEQYF.

The genes are TRBV5-4 and TRBJ2-5; a possible D gene is TRBD2 (6 bases). The J call may be faulty, since TRBJ2-7 better matches the DNA end. This CDR3 spans 11 amino acids. CDR1 SGHNT and CDR2 YYREEE come from the germline V gene (reference sequence). The CDR3 region is CASEAGHEQYF. The CDR3 DNA follows: TGTGCCAGCGAGGCGGGGCACGAGCAGTACTTC.

The gene calls are TRBV14 and TRBJ2-3, with 7 bases identical to TRBD2. This CDR3 is 15 amino acids long. Per germline, CDR1 SGHDN and CDR2 FVKESK. V shed 4 bases, J shed 1 base, and the junction held 5 bases outside the gene matches. As DNA, the CDR3 is TGTGCCAGCAGCCTGACTAGCTACGGCACAGATACGCAGTATTTT. Residues: CASSLTSYGTDTQYF.

The chain has TRBV7-9 and TRBJ2-2; 13 nucleotides match TRBD2. CDR3 size: 16 residues. V was pared by 4 bases and J by 6 bases, with 5 bases of the junction left unmatched. The germline CDR1 and CDR2 sequences are SEHNR and FQNEAQ (reference sequence). The CDR3 region has the DNA TGTGCCAGCAGCTCCTGGACTAGCGGGAGCCCCGGGGAGCTGTTTTTT. It encodes CASSSWTSGSPGELFF.